Sequencing of this TCR beta chain was carried out in a study of T cell responses to AZD1222 COVID-19 vaccine. Remarks on this clone: Its specificity is not known.

This table comes from immunoSEQ multiplex PCR, and its TCRdb copy is limited to in-frame clones, with some not included. The table lists some 22,000 clones, roughly 82% of them singletons. This CDR3 contains 14 residues. Trimming pared 0 bases from V and 7 bases from J, leaving 12 bases between. Germline V CDR1 and CDR2: SQVTM, ANQGSEA. Broader study findings: Among the donors, most were white British and more were female, and clonal diversity was possibly underestimated. Vaccine-related CD4 TCRs covered spike, predominating at 160-218 and 743-854. Only a handful of AZD1222 recipients, six or seven in all, had baseline seropositivity. Per reports, nearly half of all spike-specific TCRs target regions that are unmutated in variants.

This chain uses TRBV29-1 with TRBJ2-2; perhaps TRBD1 as D (5 bases). The sequencing here drew on peripheral blood, taken on day 0 of AZD1222 vaccination. This receptor was obtained from an adult in good health. CDR3 in amino acids: CSVEEGQGGGELFF. CDR3 nucleotide sequence: TGCAGCGTTGAAGAAGGGCAGGGCGGCGGGGAGCTGTTTTTT.